A selection of T cell receptor beta chains follows, all from one sample in a study of control samples from healthy donors and cancer patients. Assay used: immunoSEQ multiplex PCR; TCRdb lists only in-frame clones, some missing. The repertoire consists of about 110,000 clones, with around 80% occurring once and the leading ten covering about 5.9%. The specimen was blood. These receptors all stem from a man between 18 and 29 years old in good health. CDR3s include the opening cysteine and the closing phenylalanine or tryptophan. A D gene is named only where the DNA matches it firmly. A clone size is listed for some rows: how often the clone was seen (once, few, many), or a class if it is expanded.

d_gene: TRBD1; v_gene: TRBV5-4; abundance: NA; j_gene: TRBJ2-7; CDR3aa: CASSFGGQRDYEQYF; CDR3nt: TGTGCCAGCAGCTTTGGGGGACAGAGAGATTACGAGCAGTACTTC
d_gene: TRBD1; v_gene: TRBV24-1; abundance: NA; j_gene: TRBJ2-1; CDR3aa: CATSGRTGRFYNEQFF; CDR3nt: TGTGCCACCAGTGGGCGGACAGGGAGATTTTACAATGAGCAGTTCTTC
d_gene: TRBD1; v_gene: TRBV2; abundance: NA; j_gene: TRBJ2-3; CDR3aa: CASRMGQAFTQYF; CDR3nt: TGTGCCAGCAGGATGGGACAGGCTTTTACGCAGTATTTT
d_gene: NA; v_gene: TRBV25-1; abundance: once; j_gene: TRBJ2-1; CDR3aa: CASSYRDPNPSYNEQFF; CDR3nt: TGTGCCAGCAGCTACAGGGACCCTAACCCCTCCTACAATGAGCAGTTCTTC
d_gene: TRBD2; v_gene: TRBV7-9; abundance: once; j_gene: TRBJ2-3; CDR3aa: CASSPSGGLTDTQYF; CDR3nt: TGTGCCAGCAGCCCCAGCGGGGGGCTCACAGATACGCAGTATTTT
d_gene: TRBD1; v_gene: TRBV7-6; abundance: once; j_gene: TRBJ1-3; CDR3aa: CASSDRGDGNTIYF; CDR3nt: TGTGCCAGCAGTGACAGGGGGGATGGAAACACCATATATTTT
d_gene: NA; v_gene: TRBV19; abundance: NA; j_gene: TRBJ1-2; CDR3aa: CASRQERPNGGYTF; CDR3nt: TGTGCCAGCCGTCAAGAAAGGCCAAATGGAGGCTACACCTTC
d_gene: TRBD1; v_gene: TRBV19; abundance: once; j_gene: TRBJ2-2; CDR3aa: CASRQGQGATGELFF; CDR3nt: TGTGCCAGTAGACAGGGACAGGGGGCAACCGGGGAGCTGTTTTTT
d_gene: TRBD1; v_gene: TRBV19; abundance: NA; j_gene: TRBJ1-1; CDR3aa: CASTPGGLQRFF; CDR3nt: TGTGCCAGTACCCCAGGGGGACTCCAGAGGTTCTTT
d_gene: NA; v_gene: TRBV5-5; abundance: NA; j_gene: TRBJ1-5; CDR3aa: CASSRAGGDQPQHF; CDR3nt: TGTGCCAGCAGCCGTGCTGGGGGGGACCAGCCCCAGCATTTT
d_gene: NA; v_gene: TRBV11-2; abundance: NA; j_gene: TRBJ2-2; CDR3aa: CASQPENTGELFF; CDR3nt: TGTGCCAGTCAGCCGGAAAACACCGGGGAGCTGTTTTTT
d_gene: NA; v_gene: TRBV3-1/TRBV3-2; abundance: once; j_gene: TRBJ1-2; CDR3aa: CASSHVYGYTF; CDR3nt: TGTGCCAGCAGCCATGTTTATGGCTACACCTTC
d_gene: TRBD2; v_gene: TRBV6-1; abundance: NA; j_gene: TRBJ2-7; CDR3aa: CASSQAAGTNQQYF; CDR3nt: TGTGCCAGCAGTCAAGCTGCCGGGACTAACCAACAGTACTTC
d_gene: TRBD2; v_gene: TRBV5-4; abundance: once; j_gene: TRBJ2-2; CDR3aa: CASSPLVAGGPGELFF; CDR3nt: TGTGCCAGCAGCCCACTCGTAGCGGGGGGGCCCGGGGAGCTGTTTTTT
d_gene: NA; v_gene: TRBV4-1; abundance: medium-sized; j_gene: TRBJ1-6; CDR3aa: CASSQNTDPYNSPLHF; CDR3nt: TGCGCCAGCAGCCAAAACACAGATCCCTATAATTCACCCCTCCACTTT
d_gene: NA; v_gene: TRBV19; abundance: NA; j_gene: TRBJ1-2; CDR3aa: CASSIDTELNYGYTF; CDR3nt: TGTGCCAGTAGTATAGATACGGAATTAAACTATGGCTACACCTTC
d_gene: NA; v_gene: TRBV19; abundance: NA; j_gene: TRBJ1-1; CDR3aa: CASSIDSGTEAFF; CDR3nt: TGTGCCAGTAGTATAGATTCAGGCACTGAAGCTTTCTTT
d_gene: NA; v_gene: TRBV3-1/TRBV3-2; abundance: NA; j_gene: TRBJ2-7; CDR3aa: CASSLYDRSHEQYF; CDR3nt: TGTGCCAGCAGCCTCTACGACAGGAGCCACGAGCAGTACTTC
d_gene: TRBD1; v_gene: TRBV4-1; abundance: NA; j_gene: TRBJ2-2; CDR3aa: CASSQPTGVYGELFF; CDR3nt: TGCGCCAGCAGCCAGCCGACAGGGGTTTACGGGGAGCTGTTTTTT
d_gene: TRBD1; v_gene: TRBV5-4; abundance: NA; j_gene: TRBJ2-1; CDR3aa: CASIRQGQGLFGEQFF; CDR3nt: TGTGCCAGCATCCGGCAGGGACAGGGTTTGTTTGGTGAGCAGTTCTTC
d_gene: TRBD1; v_gene: TRBV14; abundance: NA; j_gene: TRBJ1-1; CDR3aa: CASSSNRGLTEAFF; CDR3nt: TGTGCCAGCAGCTCGAACAGGGGTCTCACTGAAGCTTTCTTT
d_gene: TRBD1; v_gene: TRBV28; abundance: once; j_gene: TRBJ2-3; CDR3aa: CASSPPGGVSTDTQYF; CDR3nt: TGTGCCAGCAGCCCACCAGGGGGTGTTAGCACAGATACGCAGTATTTT
d_gene: NA; v_gene: TRBV7-9; abundance: NA; j_gene: TRBJ1-2; CDR3aa: CASSLADSNYGYTF; CDR3nt: TGTGCCAGCAGCTTAGCCGACTCTAACTATGGCTACACCTTC
d_gene: NA; v_gene: TRBV11-2; abundance: once; j_gene: TRBJ1-2; CDR3aa: CASSLDRGGYTF; CDR3nt: TGTGCCAGCAGCTTAGATCGGGGGGGCTACACCTTC
d_gene: NA; v_gene: TRBV9; abundance: NA; j_gene: TRBJ2-2; CDR3aa: CASSSGVTRELFF; CDR3nt: TGTGCCAGCTCATCAGGGGTCACTCGGGAGCTGTTTTTT
d_gene: TRBD2; v_gene: TRBV27; abundance: medium-sized; j_gene: TRBJ2-1; CDR3aa: CASRQTSGGSYNEQFF; CDR3nt: TGTGCCAGCAGACAGACTAGCGGGGGGTCCTACAATGAGCAGTTCTTC
d_gene: NA; v_gene: TRBV9; abundance: NA; j_gene: TRBJ1-4; CDR3aa: CASSVGVLNLNEKLFF; CDR3nt: TGTGCCAGCAGCGTTGGGGTCTTAAACCTTAATGAAAAACTGTTTTTT
d_gene: NA; v_gene: TRBV4-1; abundance: NA; j_gene: TRBJ1-1; CDR3aa: CASSQDGPGDTEAFF; CDR3nt: TGCGCCAGCAGCCAAGATGGGCCAGGAGACACTGAAGCTTTCTTT
d_gene: NA; v_gene: TRBV11-2; abundance: once; j_gene: TRBJ1-2; CDR3aa: CASSSPGVGPGYTF; CDR3nt: TGTGCCAGCAGCTCCCCGGGGGTAGGGCCCGGCTACACCTTC
d_gene: NA; v_gene: TRBV29-1; abundance: NA; j_gene: TRBJ1-1; CDR3aa: CSVIGTPSNEAFF; CDR3nt: TGCAGCGTTATAGGGACGCCATCCAATGAAGCTTTCTTT
d_gene: NA; v_gene: TRBV5-6; abundance: NA; j_gene: TRBJ2-7; CDR3aa: CASGMGLHYEQYF; CDR3nt: TGTGCCAGCGGGATGGGACTTCACTACGAGCAGTACTTC
d_gene: NA; v_gene: TRBV9; abundance: NA; j_gene: TRBJ1-5; CDR3aa: CASGGAGSGQPQHF; CDR3nt: TGTGCCAGCGGGGGGGCAGGCTCGGGACAGCCCCAGCATTTT
d_gene: TRBD1; v_gene: TRBV9; abundance: NA; j_gene: TRBJ2-2; CDR3aa: CASSVVGTGSSGELFF; CDR3nt: TGTGCCAGCAGCGTAGTAGGGACAGGGTCGTCCGGGGAGCTGTTTTTT
d_gene: NA; v_gene: TRBV9; abundance: NA; j_gene: TRBJ1-1; CDR3aa: CASSGDSMNTEAFF; CDR3nt: TGTGCCAGCAGCGGAGATAGCATGAACACTGAAGCTTTCTTT
d_gene: NA; v_gene: TRBV6-5; abundance: NA; j_gene: TRBJ1-2; CDR3aa: CASSYAGKEGYTF; CDR3nt: TGTGCCAGCAGTTACGCAGGGAAGGAGGGCTACACCTTC
d_gene: TRBD2; v_gene: TRBV6-5; abundance: NA; j_gene: TRBJ2-1; CDR3aa: CASSLRQRGNNEQFF; CDR3nt: TGTGCCAGCAGCTTGCGGCAGCGGGGCAACAATGAGCAGTTCTTC
d_gene: TRBD2; v_gene: TRBV7-2; abundance: NA; j_gene: TRBJ2-1; CDR3aa: CASSLRRGSNNEQFF; CDR3nt: TGTGCCAGCAGCTTAAGGCGGGGGTCCAACAATGAGCAGTTCTTC
d_gene: NA; v_gene: TRBV7-2; abundance: NA; j_gene: TRBJ1-6; CDR3aa: CASSLKGNRGSDNSPLHF; CDR3nt: TGTGCCAGCAGCTTAAAGGGTAACCGTGGGAGTGACAATTCACCCCTCCACTTT
d_gene: NA; v_gene: TRBV5-1; abundance: few; j_gene: TRBJ2-1; CDR3aa: CASSLGQLYNEQFF; CDR3nt: TGCGCCAGCAGCTTGGGACAGCTTTACAATGAGCAGTTCTTC
d_gene: NA; v_gene: TRBV5-6; abundance: NA; j_gene: TRBJ1-6; CDR3aa: CASSLVGGRMNSPLHF; CDR3nt: TGTGCCAGCAGCTTGGTAGGGGGACGGATGAATTCACCCCTCCACTTT
d_gene: NA; v_gene: TRBV7-2; abundance: NA; j_gene: TRBJ1-2; CDR3aa: CASSLAGRGGINYGYTF; CDR3nt: TGTGCCAGCAGCTTAGCGGGCAGGGGAGGAATCAACTATGGCTACACCTTC
d_gene: TRBD2; v_gene: TRBV11-2; abundance: NA; j_gene: TRBJ2-1; CDR3aa: CASSFLAGSYNEQFF; CDR3nt: TGTGCCAGCAGCTTTCTAGCGGGATCCTACAATGAGCAGTTCTTC
d_gene: NA; v_gene: TRBV25-1; abundance: few; j_gene: TRBJ1-1; CDR3aa: CASSVVGGTPETFF; CDR3nt: TGTGCCAGCAGTGTGGTCGGGGGGACGCCTGAGACTTTCTTT
d_gene: NA; v_gene: TRBV7-9; abundance: NA; j_gene: TRBJ2-3; CDR3aa: CASSLSSRGDTQYF; CDR3nt: TGTGCCAGCAGCTTAAGTTCTAGGGGAGATACGCAGTATTTT
d_gene: TRBD1; v_gene: TRBV25-1; abundance: few; j_gene: TRBJ2-3; CDR3aa: CASSAQSPRTGATDTQYF; CDR3nt: TGTGCCAGCAGTGCACAAAGCCCTCGGACAGGGGCCACAGATACGCAGTATTTT
d_gene: TRBD1; v_gene: TRBV4-2; abundance: NA; j_gene: TRBJ2-7; CDR3aa: CASSPQGGPYYEQYF; CDR3nt: TGTGCCAGCAGCCCACAGGGGGGCCCTTACTACGAGCAGTACTTC
d_gene: NA; v_gene: TRBV11-2; abundance: NA; j_gene: TRBJ1-6; CDR3aa: CASSPMGALDGSPLHF; CDR3nt: TGTGCCAGCAGCCCAATGGGGGCCCTAGACGGTTCACCCCTCCACTTT
d_gene: TRBD1; v_gene: TRBV5-8; abundance: NA; j_gene: TRBJ2-2; CDR3aa: CASSLGGQTELFF; CDR3nt: TGTGCCAGCAGCTTAGGGGGACAGACGGAGCTGTTTTTT
d_gene: TRBD2; v_gene: TRBV3-1/TRBV3-2; abundance: NA; j_gene: TRBJ2-6; CDR3aa: CASSHLLGEGSGANVLTF; CDR3nt: TGTGCCAGCAGCCATCTCCTGGGGGAGGGTTCCGGGGCCAACGTCCTGACTTTC
d_gene: NA; v_gene: TRBV7-9; abundance: NA; j_gene: TRBJ2-5; CDR3aa: CASSLSSVPSETQYF; CDR3nt: TGTGCCAGCAGCTTAAGTTCAGTTCCTTCAGAGACCCAGTACTTC
d_gene: NA; v_gene: TRBV7-2; abundance: NA; j_gene: TRBJ2-3; CDR3aa: CASSLDTARDTQYF; CDR3nt: TGTGCCAGCAGCTTAGACACAGCTAGAGATACGCAGTATTTT
d_gene: NA; v_gene: TRBV7-2; abundance: NA; j_gene: TRBJ1-1; CDR3aa: CASSHGPGNTEAFF; CDR3nt: TGTGCCAGCAGCCACGGCCCGGGGAACACTGAAGCTTTCTTT
d_gene: TRBD1; v_gene: TRBV6-5; abundance: NA; j_gene: TRBJ2-7; CDR3aa: CASSSTPGQGFYEQYF; CDR3nt: TGTGCCAGCAGTTCAACCCCGGGACAGGGTTTCTACGAGCAGTACTTC
d_gene: NA; v_gene: TRBV4-3; abundance: NA; j_gene: TRBJ1-4; CDR3aa: CASSQEGGPNEKLFF; CDR3nt: TGCGCCAGCAGCCAAGAGGGGGGCCCGAATGAAAAACTGTTTTTT
d_gene: TRBD1; v_gene: TRBV9; abundance: NA; j_gene: TRBJ1-2; CDR3aa: CASSVEVGGGYGYTF; CDR3nt: TGTGCCAGCAGCGTAGAAGTAGGGGGCGGGTATGGCTACACCTTC
d_gene: TRBD1; v_gene: TRBV19; abundance: NA; j_gene: TRBJ1-2; CDR3aa: CASSRGQGGIHGYTF; CDR3nt: TGTGCCAGTAGTAGGGGACAGGGAGGAATTCATGGCTACACCTTC
d_gene: NA; v_gene: TRBV3-1/TRBV3-2; abundance: NA; j_gene: TRBJ1-1; CDR3aa: CASSQDQGFARAEAFF; CDR3nt: TGTGCCAGCAGCCAAGATCAGGGTTTTGCCAGGGCTGAAGCTTTCTTT
d_gene: NA; v_gene: TRBV18; abundance: NA; j_gene: TRBJ1-5; CDR3aa: CASSLQGPLSSNQPQHF; CDR3nt: TGTGCCAGCTCACTACAGGGTCCCTTATCGAGCAATCAGCCCCAGCATTTT
d_gene: NA; v_gene: TRBV19; abundance: NA; j_gene: TRBJ1-2; CDR3aa: CASTKVSDYGYTF; CDR3nt: TGTGCCAGTACGAAGGTTTCTGACTATGGCTACACCTTC